This T cell receptor (beta chain) was identified in a study of T cell responses to AZD1222 COVID-19 vaccine. Study observations and caveats: At baseline, just five to seven AZD1222 recipients tested seropositive. Nearly half of unique spike-specific TCRs reportedly avoided B.1.351 and B.1.1.7 mutated regions. Spike-wide vaccine-associated CD4 TCRs dominated at 160-218 and 743-854.

Pooled together were second doses at about 4 or about 12 weeks. Remarks on this clone: What it binds is not known.

V was cut by 3 bases and J by 4 bases, with 7 bases left in between. The CDR3 is 13 amino acids. Germline CDR1 is SGHTA and CDR2 is FQGNSA. Sequencing used immunoSEQ multiplex PCR; TCRdb keeps in-frame clones, though not all of them. The sample holds 150,000 to 200,000 clones, less than 95% seen once. This clonotype was sampled from an adult who received the AZD1222 COVID-19 vaccine. The V gene is TRBV7-2, the J gene TRBJ1-5; no clear D gene. The sequenced sample was peripheral blood, obtained 28 days after the second AZD1222 dose. The CDR3 nucleotides are TGTGCCAGCAGCTTCCAGGATAATCAGCCCCAGCATTTT. Translating it yields CASSFQDNQPQHF.